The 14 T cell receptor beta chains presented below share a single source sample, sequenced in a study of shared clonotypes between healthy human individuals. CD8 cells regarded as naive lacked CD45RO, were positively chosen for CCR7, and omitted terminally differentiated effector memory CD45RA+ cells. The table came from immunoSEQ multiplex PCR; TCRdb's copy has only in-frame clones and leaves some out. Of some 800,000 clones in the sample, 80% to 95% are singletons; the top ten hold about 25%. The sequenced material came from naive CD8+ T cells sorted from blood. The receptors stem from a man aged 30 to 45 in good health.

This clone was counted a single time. DNA of the CDR3: TGTGCCAGCAGTGAACGAAGGGGGCCGAACACTGAAGCTTTCTTT. Protein sequence: CASSERRGPNTEAFF. V is TRBV6-1 and J is TRBJ1-1; 7 bases are a match to TRBD1. Looked up from germline, CDR1 is MNHNS and CDR2 is SASEGT. V was clipped by 2 bases and J by 1 base; unmatched bases: 4. This CDR3 is built from 15 residues.

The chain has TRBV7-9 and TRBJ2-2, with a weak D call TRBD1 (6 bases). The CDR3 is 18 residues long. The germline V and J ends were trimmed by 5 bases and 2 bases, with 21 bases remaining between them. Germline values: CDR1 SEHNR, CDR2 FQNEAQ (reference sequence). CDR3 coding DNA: TGTGCCAGCAGCCCCCCTTCAGGGGTGGCCTTAAACACCGGGGAGCTGTTTTTT. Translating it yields CASSPPSGVALNTGELFF.

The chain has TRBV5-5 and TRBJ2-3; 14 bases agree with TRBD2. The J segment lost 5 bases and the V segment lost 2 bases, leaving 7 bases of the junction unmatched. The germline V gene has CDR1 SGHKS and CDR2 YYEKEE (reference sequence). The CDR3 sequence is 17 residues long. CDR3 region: CASSLSGLAGGEDTQYF. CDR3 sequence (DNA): TGTGCCAGCAGCTTATCCGGACTAGCGGGAGGAGAAGATACGCAGTATTTT. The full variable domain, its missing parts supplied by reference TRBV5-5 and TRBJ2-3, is DAGVTQSPTHLIKTRGQQVTLRCSPISGHKSVSWYQQVLGQGPQFIFQYYEKEERGRGNFPDRFSARQFPNYSSELNVNALLLGDSALYLCASSLSGLAGGEDTQYFGPGTRLTVL.

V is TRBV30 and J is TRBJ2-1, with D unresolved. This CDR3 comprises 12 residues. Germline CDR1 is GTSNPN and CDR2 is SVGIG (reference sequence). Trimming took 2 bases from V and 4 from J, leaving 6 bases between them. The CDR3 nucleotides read TGTGCCTGGAGTTACGGATACAATGAGCAGTTCTTC. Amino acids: CAWSYGYNEQFF.

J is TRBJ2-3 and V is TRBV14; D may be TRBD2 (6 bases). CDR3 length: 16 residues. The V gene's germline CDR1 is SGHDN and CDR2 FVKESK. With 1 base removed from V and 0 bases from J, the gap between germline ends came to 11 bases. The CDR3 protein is CASSQVLGTSTDTQYF. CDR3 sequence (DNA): TGTGCCAGCAGCCAAGTCCTCGGGACTAGCACAGATACGCAGTATTTT.

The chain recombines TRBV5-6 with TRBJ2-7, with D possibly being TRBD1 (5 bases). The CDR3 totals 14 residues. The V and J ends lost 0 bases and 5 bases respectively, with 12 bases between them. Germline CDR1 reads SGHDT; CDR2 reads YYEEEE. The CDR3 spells CASSLDPGKNEQYF. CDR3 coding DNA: TGTGCCAGCAGCTTGGACCCAGGGAAGAACGAGCAGTACTTC.

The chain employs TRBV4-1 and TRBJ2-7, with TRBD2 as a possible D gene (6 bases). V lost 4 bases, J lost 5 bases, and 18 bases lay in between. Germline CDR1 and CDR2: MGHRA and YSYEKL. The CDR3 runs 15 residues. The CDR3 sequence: CASSPLYRGSDEQYF. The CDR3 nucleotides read TGCGCCAGCAGCCCGCTGTATCGGGGGTCCGACGAGCAGTACTTC.

The CDR3 DNA is TGTGCCAGCGATTCCGGGGCGGGGTATGGCTACACCTTC. Protein sequence: CASDSGAGYGYTF. This chain links TRBV25-1 with TRBJ1-2; maybe TRBD1 (5 bases). V was cut by 8 bases and J by 5 bases, with 15 bases left in between. The V gene's germline CDR1 is MGHDK and CDR2 SYGVNS. CDR3 size: 13 residues.

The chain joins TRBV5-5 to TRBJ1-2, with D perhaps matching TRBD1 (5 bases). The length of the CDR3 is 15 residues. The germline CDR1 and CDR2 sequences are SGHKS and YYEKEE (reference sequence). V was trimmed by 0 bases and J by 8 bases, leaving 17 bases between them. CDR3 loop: CASSLDPGLGEGYTF. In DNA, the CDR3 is TGTGCCAGCAGCTTGGATCCAGGGTTAGGAGAGGGCTACACCTTC.

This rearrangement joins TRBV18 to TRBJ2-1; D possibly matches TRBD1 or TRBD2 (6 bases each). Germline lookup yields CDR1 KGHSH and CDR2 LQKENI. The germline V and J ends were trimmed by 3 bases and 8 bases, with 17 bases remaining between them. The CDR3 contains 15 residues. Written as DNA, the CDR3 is TGTGCCAGCTCACCGCCCGGGGGCCGAGGCTATGAGCAGTTCTTC. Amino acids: CASSPPGGRGYEQFF. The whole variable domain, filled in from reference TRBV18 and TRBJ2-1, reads NAGVMQNPRHLVRRRGQEARLRCSPMKGHSHVYWYRQLPEEGLKFMVYLQKENIIDESGMPKERFSAEFPKEGPSILRIQQVVRGDSAAYFCASSPPGGRGYEQFFGPGTRLTVL.

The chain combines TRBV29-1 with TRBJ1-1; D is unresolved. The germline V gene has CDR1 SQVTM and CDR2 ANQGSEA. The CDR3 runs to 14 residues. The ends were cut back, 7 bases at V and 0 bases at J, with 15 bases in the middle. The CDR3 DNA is TGCAGCGCCCTAATACCCGGACTGAACACTGAAGCTTTCTTT. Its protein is CSALIPGLNTEAFF.

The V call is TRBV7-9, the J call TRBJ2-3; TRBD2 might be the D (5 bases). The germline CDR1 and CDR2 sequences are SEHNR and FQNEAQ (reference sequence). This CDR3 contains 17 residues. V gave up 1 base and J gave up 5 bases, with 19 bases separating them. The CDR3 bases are TGTGCCAGCAGCTTAGGGGGTGACTACCCCCCAGGAGATACGCAGTATTTT. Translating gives CASSLGGDYPPGDTQYF.

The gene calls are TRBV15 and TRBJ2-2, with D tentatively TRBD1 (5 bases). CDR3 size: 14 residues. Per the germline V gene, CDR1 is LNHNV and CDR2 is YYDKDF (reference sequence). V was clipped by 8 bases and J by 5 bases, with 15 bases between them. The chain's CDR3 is CATAQGIATGELFF. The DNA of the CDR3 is TGTGCCACCGCTCAGGGAATCGCAACCGGGGAGCTGTTTTTT.

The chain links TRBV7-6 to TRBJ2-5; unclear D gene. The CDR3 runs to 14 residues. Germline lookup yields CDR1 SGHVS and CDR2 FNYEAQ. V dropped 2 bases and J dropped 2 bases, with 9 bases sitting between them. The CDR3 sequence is CASSLSSSQETQYF. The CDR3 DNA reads TGTGCCAGCAGCTTATCGAGCAGTCAAGAGACCCAGTACTTC. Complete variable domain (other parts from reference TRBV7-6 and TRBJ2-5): GAGVSQSPRYKVTKRGQDVALRCDPISGHVSLYWYRQALGQGPEFLTYFNYEAQQDKSGLPNDRFSAERPEGSISTLTIQRTEQRDSAMYRCASSLSSSQETQYFGPGTRLLVL.